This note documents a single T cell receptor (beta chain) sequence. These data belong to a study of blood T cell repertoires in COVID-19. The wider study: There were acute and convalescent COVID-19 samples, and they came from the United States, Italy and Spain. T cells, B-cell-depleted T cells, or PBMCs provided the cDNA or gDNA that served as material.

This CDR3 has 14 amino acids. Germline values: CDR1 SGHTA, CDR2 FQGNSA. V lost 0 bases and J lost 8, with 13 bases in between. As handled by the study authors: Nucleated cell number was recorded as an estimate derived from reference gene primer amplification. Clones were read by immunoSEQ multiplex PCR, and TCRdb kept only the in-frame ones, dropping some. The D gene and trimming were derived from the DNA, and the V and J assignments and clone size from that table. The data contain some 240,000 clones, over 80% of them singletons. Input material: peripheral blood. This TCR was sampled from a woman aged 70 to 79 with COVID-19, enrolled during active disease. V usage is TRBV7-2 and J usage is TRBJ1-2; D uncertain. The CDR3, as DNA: TGTGCCAGCAGCTTAGCGACATACGACAACGGCTACACCTTC. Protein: CASSLATYDNGYTF.